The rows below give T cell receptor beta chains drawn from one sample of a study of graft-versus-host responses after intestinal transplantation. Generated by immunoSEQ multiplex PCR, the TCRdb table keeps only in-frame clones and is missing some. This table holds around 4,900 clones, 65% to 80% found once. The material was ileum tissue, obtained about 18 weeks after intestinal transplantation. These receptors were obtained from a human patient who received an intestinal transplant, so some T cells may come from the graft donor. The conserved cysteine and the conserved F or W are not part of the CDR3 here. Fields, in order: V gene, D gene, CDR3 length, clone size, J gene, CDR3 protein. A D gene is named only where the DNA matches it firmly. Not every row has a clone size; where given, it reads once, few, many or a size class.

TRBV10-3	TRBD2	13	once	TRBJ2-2	AITPREGGTGELF
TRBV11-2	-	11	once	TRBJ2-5	ASSLKWGETQY
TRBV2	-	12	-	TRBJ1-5	ASSDRGRSQPQH
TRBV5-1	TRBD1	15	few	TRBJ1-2	ASSFPGRTGGGYGYT
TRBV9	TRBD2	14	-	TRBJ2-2	ASGGSGRASTGELF
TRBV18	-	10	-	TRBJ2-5	ASSPLQETQY
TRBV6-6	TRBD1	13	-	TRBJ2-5	ASSPRQGEGGTQY
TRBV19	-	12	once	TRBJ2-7	ASRGDGQPYEQY
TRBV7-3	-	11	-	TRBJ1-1	ASSFWENTEAF
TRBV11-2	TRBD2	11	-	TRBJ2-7	ASSRLAAYEQY
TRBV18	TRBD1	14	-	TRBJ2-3	ASSPLVGTGSDTQY
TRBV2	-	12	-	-	ASNLRVGGGEQY
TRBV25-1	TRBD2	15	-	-	ASGGTSTALSPYEQY
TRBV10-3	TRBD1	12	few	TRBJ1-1	AISGDRGNTEAF
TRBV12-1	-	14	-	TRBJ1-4	ASSFGARGKNEKLF
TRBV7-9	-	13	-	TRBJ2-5	ASSLAPLGSGTQY
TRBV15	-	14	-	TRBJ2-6	ATSRDWGTGANVLT
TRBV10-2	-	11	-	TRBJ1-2	ASRDHRVGGYT
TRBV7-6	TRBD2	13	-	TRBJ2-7	ASSSGAARGYEQY
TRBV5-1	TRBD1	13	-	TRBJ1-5	ASSLATGGNQPQH
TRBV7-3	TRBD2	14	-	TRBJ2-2	ASSLTPSGTDGELF
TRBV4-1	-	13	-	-	ASSQDYGTGYEQY
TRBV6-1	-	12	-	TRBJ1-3	ASSPFRGGNTIY
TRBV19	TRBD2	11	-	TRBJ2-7	ASSLAGAPEQY
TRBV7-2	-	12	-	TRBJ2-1	ASSARVSGNEQF